This entry is about one T cell receptor beta chain. This sample stems from a study of OX40 agonist ivuxolimab in advanced cancers. The CDR3 covers 14 residues. Trimming left V 0 bases short and J 5 bases short, with 11 bases between. CDR1 and CDR2 (germline): SGHRS, YFSETQ. Clones were sequenced by immunoSEQ multiplex PCR, and TCRdb holds only the in-frame ones, with some missing. Of 25,000 to 35,000 clones listed, roughly 82% are singletons. V usage is TRBV5-1 and J usage is TRBJ1-1; TRBD1 might be the D (6 bases). This receptor was taken from an adult with an advanced solid tumor such as melanoma, head and neck, liver or kidney cancer. The sequences come from CD4+ or CD8+ T cells sorted from blood, collected in a trial of the OX40 agonist ivuxolimab. The chain's CDR3 is CASSLEQGGTEAFF. DNA for the CDR3: TGCGCCAGCAGCTTGGAACAGGGTGGAACTGAAGCTTTCTTT.